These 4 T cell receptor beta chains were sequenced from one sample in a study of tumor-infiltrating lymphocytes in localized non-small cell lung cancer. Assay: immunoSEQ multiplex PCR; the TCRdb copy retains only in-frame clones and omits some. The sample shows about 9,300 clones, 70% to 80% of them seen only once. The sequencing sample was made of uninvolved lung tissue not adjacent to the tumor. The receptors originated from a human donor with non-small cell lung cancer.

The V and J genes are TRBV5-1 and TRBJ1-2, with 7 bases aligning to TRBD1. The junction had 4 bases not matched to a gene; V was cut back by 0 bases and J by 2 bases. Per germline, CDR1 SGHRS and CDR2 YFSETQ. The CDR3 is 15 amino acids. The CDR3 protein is CASSLVRGQNYGYTF. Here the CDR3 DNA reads TGCGCCAGCAGCTTGGTTCGGGGACAGAACTATGGCTACACCTTC.

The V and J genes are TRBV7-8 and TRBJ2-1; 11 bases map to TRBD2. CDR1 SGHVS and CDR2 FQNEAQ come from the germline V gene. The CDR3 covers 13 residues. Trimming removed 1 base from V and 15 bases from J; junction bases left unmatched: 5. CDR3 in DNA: TGTGCCAGCAGCTTAGTCAGTAGCGGGGGGGTGTTCTTC. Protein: CASSLVSSGGVFF.

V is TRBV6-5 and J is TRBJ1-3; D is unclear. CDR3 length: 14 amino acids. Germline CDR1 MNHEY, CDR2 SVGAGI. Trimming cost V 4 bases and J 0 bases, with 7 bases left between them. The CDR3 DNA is TGTGCCAGCAGTTCAGGAAGCTCTGGAAACACCATATATTTT. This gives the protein CASSSGSSGNTIYF.

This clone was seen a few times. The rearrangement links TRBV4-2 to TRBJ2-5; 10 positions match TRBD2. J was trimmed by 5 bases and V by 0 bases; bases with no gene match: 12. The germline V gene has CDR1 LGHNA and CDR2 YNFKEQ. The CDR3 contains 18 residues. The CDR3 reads CASSQEGGERGGLETQYF. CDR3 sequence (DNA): TGTGCCAGCAGCCAAGAAGGAGGGGAGCGGGGGGGCCTGGAGACCCAGTACTTC.